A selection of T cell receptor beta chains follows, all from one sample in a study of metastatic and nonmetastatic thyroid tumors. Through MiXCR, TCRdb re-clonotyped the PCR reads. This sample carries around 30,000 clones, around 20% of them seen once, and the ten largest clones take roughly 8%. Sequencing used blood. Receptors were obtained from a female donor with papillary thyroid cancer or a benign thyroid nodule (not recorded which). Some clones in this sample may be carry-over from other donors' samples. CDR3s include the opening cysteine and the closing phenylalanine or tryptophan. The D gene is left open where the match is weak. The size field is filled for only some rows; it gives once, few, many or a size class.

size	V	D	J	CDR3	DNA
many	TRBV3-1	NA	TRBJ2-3	CASSLSRTKTDTQYF	TGTGCCAGCAGCCTGAGCCGCACCAAGACAGATACGCAGTATTTT
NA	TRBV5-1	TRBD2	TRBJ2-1	CASSASGGGSYNEQFF	TGCGCCAGCAGTGCTAGCGGCGGGGGGTCCTACAATGAGCAGTTCTTC
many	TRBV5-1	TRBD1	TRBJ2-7	CASSPGTGTEQYF	TGCGCCAGCAGCCCGGGGACAGGGACCGAGCAGTACTTC
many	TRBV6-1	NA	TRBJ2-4	CASSYVTRQGGAKNIQYF	TGTGCCAGCAGTTACGTGACAAGGCAGGGGGGAGCCAAAAACATTCAGTACTTC
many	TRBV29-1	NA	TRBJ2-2	CSVRGGNTGELFF	TGCAGCGTTAGGGGGGGGAACACCGGGGAGCTGTTTTTT
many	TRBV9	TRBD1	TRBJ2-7	CASSVAGQGYEQYF	TGTGCCAGCAGCGTAGCGGGACAGGGGTACGAGCAGTACTTC
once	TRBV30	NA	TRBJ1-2	CAWSGRYGYTF	TGTGCCTGGAGCGGAAGGTATGGCTACACCTTC
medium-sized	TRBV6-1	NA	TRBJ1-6	CASRPGQIYNSPLHF	TGTGCCAGCAGACCAGGACAGATTTATAATTCACCCCTCCACTTT
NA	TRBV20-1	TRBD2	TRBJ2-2	CSARNRLAGAGELFF	TGCAGTGCTAGAAATAGGCTAGCGGGAGCCGGGGAGCTGTTTTTT
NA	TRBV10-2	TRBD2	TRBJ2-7	CASSGLAGSSYEQYF	TGCGCCAGCAGTGGACTAGCGGGGAGCTCCTACGAGCAGTACTTC